This passage covers 22 T cell receptor beta chains from one sample sequenced in a study of blood T cells in healthy people across ages. A second PCR, run for about 7 to 11 cycles, used a sample-barcoded 5' primer plus a J-beta primer mix. TCRdb processed the 5' RACE reads anew with MiXCR; each CDR3 protein has one entry. The data hold 1 million or so distinct CDR3 sequences, with less than 25% observed a single time. This same sample was also taken into another study, of T cells of mothers and their children.

The material sequenced was blood. The receptors were sampled from a girl aged 2 to 10 in good health.

The chain joins TRBV3-1 to TRBJ2-7; D remains ambiguous. From germline, CDR1 is LGHDT and CDR2 YNNKEL (reference sequence). The CDR3 totals 14 residues. Trimming took 0 bases from V and 1 from J, leaving 7 bases between them. The DNA for the CDR3 is TGTGCCAGCAGCCAAGAGGTGGGATCCTACGAGCAGTACTTC. Protein sequence: CASSQEVGSYEQYF.

In its sample, this clonotype was seen a few times. The chain carries TRBV7-6 and TRBJ1-5, with 7 nucleotides matching TRBD1. The CDR3 loop spans 15 amino acids. V trimming: 3 bases; J trimming: 4 bases; junction bases outside the gene matches: 6. CDR1 is SGHVS and CDR2 is FNYEAQ in the germline V gene. The CDR3 nucleotides are TGTGCCAGCAGCTTTTGGACAGGCCAGAATCAGCCCCAGCATTTT. Encoded protein: CASSFWTGQNQPQHF.

This clonotype was picked up a small number of times. The genes are TRBV20-1 and TRBJ2-5; TRBD2 matches at 12 bases. The tail of the sequence fits TRBJ2-7 better, so the J call may be wrong. CDR1 is DFQATT, CDR2 SNEGSKA, per germline (reference sequence). The CDR3 has 15 residues. CDR3 DNA: TGCAGTGCTGGCGGGAGACTAGCGGGAGTCTCCGAGCAGTACTTC. Translated, it gives CSAGGRLAGVSEQYF.

The CDR3 DNA follows: TGCAGCGTTGACTTAACCGGGACTAATGAAAAACTGTTTTTT. This codes for CSVDLTGTNEKLFF. This chain connects TRBV29-1 to TRBJ1-4; D not resolved. CDR1 SQVTM and CDR2 ANQGSEA come from the germline V gene. This CDR3 comprises 14 residues. V lost 3 bases to trimming and J lost 2 bases, with 10 bases between them.

The V gene is TRBV20-1, the J gene TRBJ2-7, with D perhaps TRBD1 (6 bases). Trimming shortened V by 3 bases and J by 5 bases, and 14 bases separated the two germline ends. The CDR3 consists of 13 residues. Looked up from germline, CDR1 is DFQATT and CDR2 is SNEGSKA (reference sequence). The CDR3 region has the DNA TGCAGTGCTAGGATAGGGGGTTTCGACGAGCAGTACTTC. This codes for CSARIGGFDEQYF.

In regard to this clonotype: One end of the junction does not line up with germline, which may come from a read error. The chain has TRBV7-9 and TRBJ2-6; no firm D call. The CDR3 has 15 amino acids. Per the germline V gene, CDR1 is SEHNR and CDR2 is FQNEAQ (reference sequence). CDR3 loop: CVSSLVDSGANVLTF. The CDR3 DNA reads as TGTGTCAGCAGCTTAGTTGATTCTGGGGCCAACGTCCTGACTTTC.

This chain links TRBV5-1 with TRBJ1-2; TRBD1 is a possible D gene (6 bases). Deletions cut 4 bases from V and 8 bases from J, with 15 bases between. The CDR3 runs 13 residues. Looked up from germline, CDR1 is SGHRS and CDR2 is YFSETQ. CDR3 nucleotide sequence: TGCGCCAGCAGCCACCCCAGGGGATACGGCTACACCTTC. As protein: CASSHPRGYGYTF.

As concerns this clonotype: One junction end does not reproduce the germline sequence, and a read error may be involved. The V and J genes are TRBV25-1 and TRBJ2-5; no clear D gene. CDR3 length: 15 residues. From germline, CDR1 is MGHDK and CDR2 SYGVNS. The CDR3 here is CASSESERMQETQYF. The CDR3 DNA is TGTGCCAGTAGTGAATCGGAGCGAATGCAAGAGACCCAGTACTTC.

The V call is TRBV12-5, the J call TRBJ2-2; no clear D gene. Germline loops: CDR1 LGHNT, CDR2 FRNRAP. CDR3 size: 12 residues. Trimming removed 7 bases from V and 6 bases from J, with 9 bases in between. CDR3 residues: CASALGPGELFF. As DNA, the CDR3 is TGTGCTAGTGCCCTCGGACCCGGGGAGCTGTTTTTT.

In its sample, this clonotype was seen a few times. The chain uses TRBV6-6 and TRBJ2-1; D gene unclear. The J call may not be correct, given that the DNA end is closer to TRBJ2-5. Germline values: CDR1 MNHNY, CDR2 SVGAGI (reference sequence). This CDR3 is built from 12 residues. CDR3 sequence (DNA): TGTGCCATCTTAGGGTCCCAAGAGACCCAGTACTTC. Protein sequence: CAILGSQETQYF.

The V call is TRBV5-1, the J call TRBJ1-1; 12 bases are a match to TRBD1. Trimming at V came to 3 bases and at J to 5 bases, leaving 14 bases not matched to a gene. This CDR3 is 18 amino acids long. Per germline, CDR1 SGHRS and CDR2 YFSETQ. The CDR3 here is CASSSQGTGGALETEAFF. Here the CDR3 DNA reads TGCGCCAGCAGCTCCCAAGGGACAGGGGGCGCGTTAGAGACTGAAGCTTTCTTT.

On this clonotype: The junction and the germline gene differ at one end; a read error may be behind it. The V and J genes are TRBV29-1 and TRBJ2-1; 8 positions match TRBD1. Looked up from germline, CDR1 is SQVTM and CDR2 is ANQGSEA. CDR3 length equals 13 residues. The CDR3 DNA sequence: TGCAGCGTAACCTCCGGGACAGGTGCCGAGCTGTACTTC. It is translated as CSVTSGTGAELYF.

The rearrangement uses TRBV12-3 or TRBV12-4 and TRBJ1-4; D unresolved. CDR3 size: 12 residues. Trimming took off 5 bases at V and 7 bases at J, with 8 bases between the two ends. DNA for the CDR3: TGTGCCAGCAGTCGGACCAGTGAAAAACTGTTTTTT. It translates to CASSRTSEKLFF.

As DNA, the CDR3 is TGTGCCAGCAGTGGGAGAAATACACCAACTAATGAAAAACTGTTTTTT. It codes for CASSGRNTPTNEKLFF. This sequence joins TRBV12-3 or TRBV12-4 and TRBJ1-4; D uncertain. The length of the CDR3 is 16 residues. V lost 5 bases and J lost 0, with 13 bases in between.

This chain connects TRBV15 to TRBJ2-1; TRBD1 agrees at 10 bases. Germline V gene lookup returns CDR1 LNHNV and CDR2 YYDKDF (reference sequence). With 5 bases clipped from V and 8 bases from J, the junction kept 6 bases outside the gene matches. CDR3 length: 14 residues. CDR3 sequence: CATSEGTGVDEQFF. The DNA for the CDR3 is TGTGCCACCAGCGAGGGGACAGGGGTTGATGAGCAGTTCTTC. The full variable domain, with the rest looked up from reference TRBV15 and TRBJ2-1, is DAMVIQNPRYQVTQFGKPVTLSCSQTLNHNVMYWYQQKSSQAPKLLFHYYDKDFNNEADTPDNFQSRRPNTSFCFLDIRSPGLGDTAMYLCATSEGTGVDEQFFGPGTRLTVL.

The V and J genes are TRBV20-1 and TRBJ2-1; perhaps TRBD2 as D (5 bases). The V end was cut by 3 bases, the J end by 2 bases, with 17 bases between. In germline, CDR1 is DFQATT, CDR2 SNEGSKA (reference sequence). The CDR3 sequence is 16 residues long. In DNA form, the CDR3 reads TGCAGTGCTAGTGACTCTAGGGCGGGCACCTACAATGAGCAGTTCTTC. It specifies CSASDSRAGTYNEQFF.

This clonotype occurred a few times. The CDR3 DNA reads as TGCGCCAGCAGCCTCAGTGTTTCAACTAATGAAAAACTGTTTTTT. It codes for CASSLSVSTNEKLFF. This chain connects TRBV4-3 to TRBJ1-4; D is unclear. Trimming removed 4 bases at V and 0 bases at J, with 9 bases between. This CDR3 comprises 15 residues. Germline V gives CDR1 LGHNA, CDR2 YSLEER.

This clonotype was found a few times. V and J are TRBV7-2 and TRBJ1-2, with D unresolved. The V gene's germline CDR1 is SGHTA and CDR2 FQGNSA. Trimming cost V 4 bases and J 4 bases, with 13 bases left between them. This CDR3 comprises 14 residues. CDR3 DNA sequence: TGTGCCAGCAGCTCAGCGGGCACGAGCTATGGCTACACCTTC. Translating gives CASSSAGTSYGYTF.

The chain employs TRBV12-3 or TRBV12-4 and TRBJ1-2; 7 nucleotides line up with TRBD1. J gave up 8 bases and V 6 bases, and 15 bases lay outside the gene matches. CDR3 size: 15 residues. This CDR3 reads CASSPGTALLGGYTF. The CDR3 nucleotides are TGTGCCAGCAGCCCCGGGACAGCTCTACTGGGAGGCTACACCTTC.

In this sample, this clonotype turned up many times. The chain recombines TRBV20-1 with TRBJ2-5, with 8 bases matching TRBD2. This CDR3 has 12 residues. Germline V gene data show CDR1 as DFQATT and CDR2 as SNEGSKA (reference sequence). The trim removed 3 bases at V and 5 bases at J, leaving 2 bases unmatched. Here the CDR3 reads CSASGRAETQYF. Written as DNA, the CDR3 is TGCAGTGCTAGCGGGAGGGCGGAGACCCAGTACTTC.

This clonotype was counted many times. V and J are TRBV7-2 and TRBJ1-4; D ambiguous. The CDR3 is 15 residues long. The V end lost 0 bases, the J end lost 3 bases, and 8 bases lay between the germline ends. The germline V gene has CDR1 SGHTA and CDR2 FQGNSA. The CDR3 DNA sequence: TGTGCCAGCAGCTTAGCGGGCGGAGCTAATGAAAAACTGTTTTTT. Translated: CASSLAGGANEKLFF.

This clonotype has just a few counts. V gene TRBV15 combines with J gene TRBJ2-7; the match to TRBD2 covers 10 bases. Trimming removed 1 base from V and 4 bases from J; junction bases left unmatched: 4. Looked up from germline, CDR1 is LNHNV and CDR2 is YYDKDF (reference sequence). There are 15 residues in the CDR3. The CDR3 reads CATSRVPGLAYEQYF. In DNA, the CDR3 is TGTGCCACCAGCAGAGTTCCGGGACTAGCGTACGAGCAGTACTTC.